The rows below give T cell receptor beta chains drawn from one sample of a study of cytomegalovirus exposure and HLA in healthy donors. Assay used: immunoSEQ multiplex PCR; TCRdb lists only in-frame clones, some missing. The table has some 140,000 clones, roughly four fifths seen once. Source material: PBMCs. All receptors derive from a woman between 45 and 60 years old in good health and CMV-seropositive. Each CDR3 is given with its conserved first and last residue. A D gene is named only where the DNA matches it firmly. Clone size is shown for a subset of rows, as once, few, many or a class of expanded clone.

j_gene | d_gene | abundance | v_gene | CDR3nt | CDR3aa
TRBJ2-1 | - | - | TRBV7-9 | TGTGCCAGCAGCTCCTCGGACATCTCCTACAATGAGCAGTTCTTC | CASSSSDISYNEQFF
TRBJ2-7 | - | few | TRBV9 | TGTGCCAGCAGCGCAGACGGCAGGGGATTCGACGAGCAGTACTTC | CASSADGRGFDEQYF
TRBJ2-1 | - | - | TRBV6-5 | TGTGCCAGCAGTTACGAGGACAGCTACAATGAGCAGTTCTTC | CASSYEDSYNEQFF
TRBJ1-4 | - | - | TRBV4-1 | TGCGCCAGCAGCCAGGTGACCGGGAGTAATGAAAAACTGTTTTTT | CASSQVTGSNEKLFF
TRBJ2-1 | TRBD2 | - | TRBV2 | TGTGCCAGCAGTGAAGATGTGCGGGGGGATTACAATGAGCAGTTCTTC | CASSEDVRGDYNEQFF
TRBJ1-4 | TRBD1 | - | TRBV30 | TGTGCCTGGAGACCCGGGACAGGGGTTTTAAATGAAAAACTGTTTTTT | CAWRPGTGVLNEKLFF
TRBJ1-6 | - | - | TRBV2 | TGTGCCAGCAGTGACGGCCAGGGATGGGGGGGGGTCAAGAATTCACCCCTCCACTTT | CASSDGQGWGGVKNSPLHF
TRBJ2-1 | TRBD2 | - | TRBV7-2 | TGTGCCAGCAGCTTGACGACTAGCGGGGGAGGGGTGCAGTTCTTC | CASSLTTSGGGVQFF
TRBJ2-2 | TRBD1 | - | TRBV19 | TGTGCCAGTAGTATCGGGACAGCGAACACCGGGGAGCTGTTTTTT | CASSIGTANTGELFF
TRBJ2-3 | TRBD2 | - | TRBV7-7 | TGTGCTAGCAGCTCCCTCGGAGGCCTAGCGGGGGCCCAAGAAACGCAGTATTTT | CASSSLGGLAGAQETQYF
TRBJ1-5 | - | - | TRBV6-1 | TGTGCCAGCCATACTCGGACAGTCAATCAGCCCCAGCATTTT | CASHTRTVNQPQHF
TRBJ2-3 | TRBD1 | - | TRBV7-3 | TGTGCCAGCAGCTTACGACCGACAGGGCGCGAGACAGATACGCAGTATTTT | CASSLRPTGRETDTQYF
TRBJ2-7 | TRBD1 | - | TRBV7-9 | TGTGCCAGCAGCTCGGGACAGGGGTCCTCCTACGAGCAGTACTTC | CASSSGQGSSYEQYF
TRBJ2-1 | - | - | TRBV7-2 | TGTGCCAGCAGCCTCCAGGCGGGGGCTCGCAATGAGCAGTTCTTC | CASSLQAGARNEQFF
TRBJ2-3 | TRBD2 | - | TRBV5-1 | TGCGCCAGCACCCTGGGGCTAGCGGGGGGAATAAGCACAGATACGCAGTATTTT | CASTLGLAGGISTDTQYF
TRBJ2-3 | - | - | TRBV5-1 | TGCGCCAGCAGCATCCGCGGACAGAGCTCAGATACGCAGTATTTT | CASSIRGQSSDTQYF
TRBJ1-1 | - | - | TRBV30 | TGTGCCTGGAGGGCACAGGCTGGCGCGAACACTGAAGCTTTCTTT | CAWRAQAGANTEAFF
TRBJ1-1 | - | - | TRBV28 | TGTGCCAGCCACAGGGACGGCACTGAAGCTTTCTTT | CASHRDGTEAFF
TRBJ2-7 | - | - | TRBV27 | TGTGCCAGCAGTCAAAGTCCGGGAACCTTGAGGGACGAGCAGTACTTC | CASSQSPGTLRDEQYF
TRBJ1-5 | TRBD1 | - | TRBV15 | TGTGCCACCAGCAGAGATGGACAGGATAGCAATCAGCCCCAGCATTTT | CATSRDGQDSNQPQHF
TRBJ1-1 | TRBD1 | once | TRBV19 | TGTGCCAGTCGAGGACTTCCGTGGACAGGGGGCACTGAAGCTTTCTTT | CASRGLPWTGGTEAFF
TRBJ2-3 | - | few | TRBV5-1 | TGCGCCAGCAGCTTGAACCGGGGTACGCAGTATTTT | CASSLNRGTQYF
TRBJ2-1 | TRBD1 | - | TRBV5-1 | TGCGCCAGCAGCCTGGGACAGGGGGCGTCCAATGAGCAGTTCTTC | CASSLGQGASNEQFF
TRBJ1-2 | TRBD1 | - | TRBV7-9 | TGTGCCAGCAGCTTAGAAACAGGGGGAGGCTACACCTTC | CASSLETGGGYTF
TRBJ2-5 | TRBD2 | - | TRBV5-1 | TGCGCCAGCAGCTTTCTAGCGGACCAAGAGACCCAGTACTTC | CASSFLADQETQYF
TRBJ2-3 | - | - | TRBV7-9 | TGTGCCAGCAGCTCATCTGGGCCAGATACGCAGTATTTT | CASSSSGPDTQYF
TRBJ2-1 | TRBD1 | - | TRBV5-1 | TGCGCCAGCAGCCTTTCAACAGGGGAGTACAATGAGCAGTTCTTC | CASSLSTGEYNEQFF
TRBJ2-1 | TRBD2 | - | TRBV7-2 | TGTGCCAGCAGCTTGTCCTTTAGCGGGGGGGCGACCTACAATGAGCAGTTCTTC | CASSLSFSGGATYNEQFF
TRBJ2-1 | - | few | TRBV27 | TGTGCCAGCAGCTCCTTCAGGGGATCCTACAATGAGCAGTTCTTC | CASSSFRGSYNEQFF
TRBJ1-1 | - | - | TRBV6-6 | TGTGCCAGCAATACGAGAGCAGGGAACACTGAAGCTTTCTTT | CASNTRAGNTEAFF
TRBJ1-4 | TRBD1 | - | TRBV5-4 | TGTGCCAGCACCGCCAGACAGGGTACGGGTGAAAAACTGTTTTTT | CASTARQGTGEKLFF
TRBJ1-6 | - | - | TRBV2 | TGTGCCAGCAGTCCCGACAGGAGCTCCTATAATTCACCCCTCCACTTT | CASSPDRSSYNSPLHF
TRBJ1-5 | - | - | TRBV12-5 | TGTGCTAGTGGTTTGGTAAATTGGACACCGGGTAGCAATCAGCCCCAGCATTTT | CASGLVNWTPGSNQPQHF
TRBJ1-6 | - | - | TRBV9 | TGTGCCAGCAGCGGGCAGGGGAATTCACCCCTCCACTTT | CASSGQGNSPLHF
TRBJ2-5 | TRBD1 | - | TRBV7-3 | TGTGCCAGCAGCCCCGACAGGGGGGTGGAGACCCAGTACTTC | CASSPDRGVETQYF
TRBJ2-7 | TRBD2 | - | TRBV6-6 | TGTGCCAGCAGTTACTCCGAGCGGGGGGCCTCGGAGCAGTACTTC | CASSYSERGASEQYF
TRBJ2-7 | TRBD2 | - | TRBV9 | TGTGCCAGCAGCGTATCCAGCGGGGGCTCCTACGAGCAGTACTTC | CASSVSSGGSYEQYF
TRBJ2-7 | TRBD1 | - | TRBV28 | TGTGCCAGCAGTACGCCGGGACAGGGGGGCCACGAGCAGTACTTC | CASSTPGQGGHEQYF
TRBJ2-5 | - | - | TRBV30 | TGTGCCTGGAGTGCTGCGGGACTCACGGGGACCCAGTACTTC | CAWSAAGLTGTQYF
TRBJ2-5 | TRBD1 | few | TRBV7-9 | TGTGCCAGCAGCTCGACAGGGTTTGGAGAGACCCAGTACTTC | CASSSTGFGETQYF
TRBJ2-3 | TRBD2 | - | TRBV9 | TGTGCCAGCAGCGTCTCGGGGGGGCCTGGAGCAGATACGCAGTATTTT | CASSVSGGPGADTQYF
TRBJ2-4 | - | - | TRBV4-1 | TGCGCCAGCAGCCAAGGTCCGGGGTCCAAAAACATTCAGTACTTC | CASSQGPGSKNIQYF
TRBJ2-5 | - | - | TRBV5-1 | TGCGCCAGCAGCCTGGCCGGGGGATCGGAAGAGACCCAGTACTTC | CASSLAGGSEETQYF
TRBJ2-7 | - | - | TRBV21-1 | TGTGCCAGCAGCGCCCAGGACAAGGTCGACGAGCAGTACTTC | CASSAQDKVDEQYF
TRBJ2-7 | TRBD2 | - | TRBV5-1 | TGCGCCAGCAGCTGGACTAGCGGGGGGCCCTACGAGCAGTACTTC | CASSWTSGGPYEQYF
TRBJ2-7 | TRBD1 | - | TRBV2 | TGTGCCAAACAGGGGGCCGCTCCCTACGAGCAGTACTTC | CAKQGAAPYEQYF
TRBJ2-7 | - | - | TRBV9 | TGTGCCAGCAGCGTAGGACAGGAATCTTTCTCCTACGAGCAGTACTTC | CASSVGQESFSYEQYF
TRBJ1-5 | - | few | TRBV21-1 | TGTGCCAGCAGCATCAGTAATGGACAGGGAGGGGTTCAGCCCCAGCATTTT | CASSISNGQGGVQPQHF
TRBJ1-2 | - | - | TRBV7-3 | TGTGCCAGCAGCTTAAATGGGCAGGGTGGTGGCTACACCTTC | CASSLNGQGGGYTF
TRBJ2-3 | TRBD2 | - | TRBV30 | TGTGCCTGGAGTGTAACGGCGGGGGGCTGGGATACGCAGTATTTT | CAWSVTAGGWDTQYF
TRBJ2-1 | TRBD2 | - | TRBV5-1 | TGCGCCAGCAGCTCCCCGGACTACCTCGGGGGGAAACATGAGCAGTTCTTC | CASSSPDYLGGKHEQFF
TRBJ2-3 | TRBD2 | once | TRBV6-6 | TGTGCCAGCAGTTATATGGGAGGGCGTCCCACAGATACGCAGTATTTT | CASSYMGGRPTDTQYF
TRBJ1-1 | - | - | TRBV28 | TGTGCCAGCAGTTTAATCCGAGGACAGTACCGCGCCAACACTGAAGCTTTCTTT | CASSLIRGQYRANTEAFF
TRBJ1-4 | - | - | TRBV7-9 | TGTGCCAGCAGCCTGACAGGCGAAAATGAAAAACTGTTTTTT | CASSLTGENEKLFF
TRBJ1-1 | - | - | TRBV19 | TGTGCCAGTAGTCCCTCGGGGGGACTCGGCACTGAAGCTTTCTTT | CASSPSGGLGTEAFF
TRBJ2-3 | - | once | TRBV7-2 | TGTGCCAGCAGCTTAGGAGAATCTAGCACAGATACGCAGTATTTT | CASSLGESSTDTQYF
TRBJ1-2 | TRBD1 | - | TRBV6-5 | TGTGCCAGCAGTCCAACAGGGGGAGGCTATGGCTACACCTTC | CASSPTGGGYGYTF
TRBJ1-6 | TRBD1 | - | TRBV30 | TGTGCCTGGAGTTTGACAGGGTATAATTCACCCCTCCACTTT | CAWSLTGYNSPLHF